The clone carrying this TCR beta chain was counted ten times or more. Trimming left V 3 bases short and J 0 bases short, with 9 bases between. The germline V gene has CDR1 SGHRS and CDR2 YFSETQ. The CDR3 is 14 amino acids. Treg sorting used a CD4+CD25+CD127-/low gate. TCRdb ran MiXCR on the 5' RACE reads and lists one entry per CDR3 protein. The sample holds tens of thousands of distinct CDR3 sequences, around 24% seen once. The TCR originated in a female donor with breast cancer. The source material was tumor-infiltrating Tregs sorted from the breast tumor. This chain uses TRBV5-1 with TRBJ1-1; D call uncertain. The DNA of the CDR3 is TGCGCCAGCAGCTCAACAACCATGAACACTGAAGCTTTCTTT. Its translation is CASSSTTMNTEAFF.